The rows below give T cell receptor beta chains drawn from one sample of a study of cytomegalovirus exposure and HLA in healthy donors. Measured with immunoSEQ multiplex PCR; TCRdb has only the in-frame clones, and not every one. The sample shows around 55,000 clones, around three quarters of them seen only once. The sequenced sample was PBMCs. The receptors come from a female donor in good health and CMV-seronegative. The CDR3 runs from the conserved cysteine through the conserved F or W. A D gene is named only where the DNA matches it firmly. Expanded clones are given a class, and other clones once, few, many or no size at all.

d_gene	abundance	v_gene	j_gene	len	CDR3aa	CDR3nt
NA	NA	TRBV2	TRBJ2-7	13	CASLYDVSYEQYF	TGTGCCAGCCTCTATGATGTATCCTACGAGCAGTACTTC
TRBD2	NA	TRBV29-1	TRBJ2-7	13	CSGRGRESNEQYF	TGCAGCGGAAGAGGGAGGGAGTCCAACGAGCAGTACTTC
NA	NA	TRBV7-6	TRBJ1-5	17	CASSLGLGAGGSQPQHF	TGTGCCAGCAGCTTAGGTTTGGGTGCGGGCGGAAGTCAGCCCCAGCATTTT
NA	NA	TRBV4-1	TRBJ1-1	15	CASSQPGRRKAEAFF	TGCGCCAGCAGCCAACCAGGACGGAGGAAGGCTGAAGCTTTCTTT
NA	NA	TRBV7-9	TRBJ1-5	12	CATGDPNQPQHF	TGTGCCACAGGGGACCCTAATCAGCCCCAGCATTTT
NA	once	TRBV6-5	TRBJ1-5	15	CASSYDSGMDQPQHF	TGTGCCAGCAGTTACGATTCGGGGATGGATCAGCCCCAGCATTTT
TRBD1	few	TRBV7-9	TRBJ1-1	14	CASRLGQGGTEAFF	TGTGCCAGCAGACTCGGACAGGGAGGCACTGAAGCTTTCTTT
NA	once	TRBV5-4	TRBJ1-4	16	CASSLSTGPTREKLFF	TGTGCCAGCAGCTTGTCGACAGGACCAACCAGGGAAAAACTGTTTTTT
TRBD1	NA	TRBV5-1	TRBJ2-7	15	CASSLAGQGAPVQYF	TGCGCCAGCAGCTTGGCCGGGCAGGGGGCCCCAGTACAGTACTTC
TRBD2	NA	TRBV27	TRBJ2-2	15	CATRWSGGSTGELFF	TGTGCCACCCGATGGAGCGGGGGGAGCACCGGGGAGCTGTTTTTT
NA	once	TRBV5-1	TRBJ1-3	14	CASGATLSGNTIYF	TGCGCCAGCGGAGCGACGCTCTCTGGAAACACCATATATTTT
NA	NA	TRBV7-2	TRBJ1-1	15	CASSGSPFRVTEAFF	TGTGCCAGCAGCGGCAGCCCTTTCAGGGTAACTGAAGCTTTCTTT
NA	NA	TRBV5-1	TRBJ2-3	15	CASSLGQFSTDTQYF	TGCGCCAGCAGCTTGGGACAGTTCAGCACAGATACGCAGTATTTT
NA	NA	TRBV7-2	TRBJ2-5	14	CASSLQGLQETQYF	TGTGCCAGCAGCTTACAGGGGTTACAAGAGACCCAGTACTTC
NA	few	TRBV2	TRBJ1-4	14	CATHPPPGNEKLFF	TGTGCCACCCACCCCCCCCCGGGGAATGAAAAACTGTTTTTT
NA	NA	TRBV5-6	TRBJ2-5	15	CASSYRDSSQETQYF	TGTGCCAGCAGCTACCGGGACTCGAGCCAAGAGACCCAGTACTTC